This T cell receptor beta chain was documented in a study of blood T cells in healthy people across ages. The CDR3 is 14 amino acids. Per germline, CDR1 ENHRY and CDR2 SYGVKD. V was trimmed by 8 bases and J by 7 bases, leaving 18 bases between them. Primers used in a second PCR of about 6 to 11 cycles were a sample-barcoded 5' primer and a J-beta primer mix. Via MiXCR, TCRdb re-called the 5' RACE reads, giving one row per CDR3 protein. The table lists roughly 1.5 million distinct CDR3 sequences, under 55% of them singletons. The specimen was blood. The receptor was derived from a woman in her late teens or twenties in good health. The chain has TRBV10-3 and TRBJ2-1; tentatively, D is TRBD1 (5 bases). CDR3 sequence: CAICETAVSNEQFF. The DNA of the CDR3 is TGTGCCATCTGCGAGACAGCCGTATCGAATGAGCAGTTCTTC.